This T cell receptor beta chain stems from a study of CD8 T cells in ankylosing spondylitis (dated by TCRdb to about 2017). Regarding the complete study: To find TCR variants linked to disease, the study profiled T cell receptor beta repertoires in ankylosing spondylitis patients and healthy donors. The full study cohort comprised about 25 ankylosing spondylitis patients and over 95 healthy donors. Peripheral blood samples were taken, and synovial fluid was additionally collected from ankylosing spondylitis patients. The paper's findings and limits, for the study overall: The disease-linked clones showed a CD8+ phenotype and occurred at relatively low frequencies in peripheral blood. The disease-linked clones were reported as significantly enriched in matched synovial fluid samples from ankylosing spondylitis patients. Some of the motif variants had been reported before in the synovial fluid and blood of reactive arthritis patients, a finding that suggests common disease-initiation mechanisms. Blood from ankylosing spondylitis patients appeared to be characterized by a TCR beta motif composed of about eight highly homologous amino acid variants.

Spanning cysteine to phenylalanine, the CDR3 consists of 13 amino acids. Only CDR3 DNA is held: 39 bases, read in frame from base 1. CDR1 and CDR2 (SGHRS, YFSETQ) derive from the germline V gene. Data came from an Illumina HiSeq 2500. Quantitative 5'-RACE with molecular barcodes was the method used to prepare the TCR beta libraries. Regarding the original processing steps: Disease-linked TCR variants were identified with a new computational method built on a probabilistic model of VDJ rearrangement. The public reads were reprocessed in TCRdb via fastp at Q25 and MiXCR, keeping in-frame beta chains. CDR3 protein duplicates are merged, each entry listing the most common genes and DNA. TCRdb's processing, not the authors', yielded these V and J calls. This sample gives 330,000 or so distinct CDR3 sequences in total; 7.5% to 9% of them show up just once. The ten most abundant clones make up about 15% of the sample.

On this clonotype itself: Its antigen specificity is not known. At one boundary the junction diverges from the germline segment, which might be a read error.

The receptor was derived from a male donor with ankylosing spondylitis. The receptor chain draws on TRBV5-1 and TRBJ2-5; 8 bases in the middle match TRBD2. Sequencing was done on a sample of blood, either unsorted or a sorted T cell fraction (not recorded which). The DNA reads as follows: TGCTCCAGCAGCTTCGCCGGGCGGGAGGCCCAGTACTTC. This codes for CSSSFAGREAQYF.